The source of this T cell receptor (beta chain) is a study of T cells in Graves' hyperthyroidism and ophthalmopathy (dated by TCRdb to about 2019). Study-wide context: Peripheral blood was collected at initial diagnosis, before any treatment. A discovery cohort of fewer than 110 patients, approximately 44 with Graves' ophthalmopathy and about 58 with stable Graves' hyperthyroidism, was used to find distinguishing TCR V-J signatures. Following sampling, methimazole starting at 30 mg daily was given to hyperthyroidism patients, and high-dose intravenous methylprednisolone was given to ophthalmopathy patients. Prospective prediction of ophthalmopathy was tested in an independent validation cohort consisting of some 20 hyperthyroidism patients and approximately 16 patients who later progressed to ophthalmopathy. For training and testing, the 80 to 100 patients in the discovery cohort were randomly divided in a 7:3 ratio. In addition, the study compared T-cell repertoires in thyroid tissue and in blood from roughly 6 Graves' hyperthyroidism patients. TCR Vbeta CDR3 sequencing of some 140 peripheral blood samples (over 40 ophthalmopathy, 75 to 85 hyperthyroidism and roughly 17 progressor patients) is reported in the paper. Overall study results and their limits: In cross-validation, a model built on a 13 V-J signature told ophthalmopathy apart from stable hyperthyroidism with under 90% sensitivity and 81% to 82% specificity, and in testing the same model reached 80%/75%. Sample size was not statistically predetermined, and investigators were not blinded to group allocation. Most expanded thyroid clonotypes (frequency above 0.001) were also detected in blood, a finding suggesting that blood repertoires may reflect thyroid immune responses. During validation, the model predicted progression to ophthalmopathy a median of approximately 6 months ahead of onset, with almost 71% sensitivity and about 72% specificity.

In regard to this clonotype: No antigen is known for it. The sample holds no much larger clone one base away, and base qualities are not on file.

In the ophthalmopathy patients, disease was moderately to severely active, with a Clinical Activity Score of 3 or more, a NOSPECS grade of 4 or more, and a duration of less than 3 months. The study excluded patients with uncontrolled infections, other autoimmune diseases, pregnancy or lactation. Diagnoses were established on the basis of clinical symptoms, serum thyroxine and TRAb, thyroid ultrasound, and orbital computed tomography. PBMCs were separated from 7.5 to 10 ml of fresh peripheral blood using Ficoll-Paque density gradient centrifugation. Total RNA was extracted with Trizol reagent, and quality was checked on an Agilent 2100 Bioanalyzer. TCR beta CDR3 regions were amplified from RNA transcripts. The first round of RT-PCR for the TCR CDR3 was performed with the HTBI primer set and the Qiagen OneStep RT-PCR kit. The libraries were constructed in a second round of multiplex PCR and then size-selected and purified. Paired-end sequencing of the libraries was performed with 100 bp reads on an Illumina HiSeq2000. The source study handled its data this way. SOAPnuke was used to process the raw data, removing reads that contained adapters or uncalled bases, had a mean Phred below 15, or lacked an exact match to the constant primer or identifier. COPE v1.2.5 was used to merge the high-quality paired reads, and each unique nucleotide sequence was defined as a clonotype. MiTCR v1.1 was used to align the clonotypes against IMGT TRBV, TRBD and TRBJ reference segments. Analysis was restricted to V-J combinations with a frequency above 0.0001, which covered just over 98% of repertoires. The TCS score was defined as F50 (clonal expansion) divided by E x V (chaos), with BLOSUM62-based TCRdist calculated between CDR3 peptides within each V-J. Welch's t-statistics and random forest reduced some 510 V-J features to roughly 13, which were used in a naive Bayes classifier (R e1071). TCRdb redid the processing of the public reads, applying fastp at Q25 and MiXCR, and retained in-frame beta chains. Rows are combined by CDR3 protein, so each entry shows the most common genes and DNA. TCRdb, not the original authors, processed these V and J calls. The sample table holds around 570,000 distinct CDR3 sequences, of which nearly 20% were seen once. Over 45% of the sample comes from the top ten.

V trim: 8 bases; J trim: 9 bases; unmatched bases: 10. The CDR3 has 13 amino acids, counting the end cysteine and phenylalanine. CDR3 DNA only is kept here, 39 bases in frame from base 1. Sequencing was carried out using blood. The sequence came from a man in his forties with Graves' ophthalmopathy. Recombination linked TRBV12-3 or TRBV12-4 to TRBJ1-2; a stretch of 9 junction bases matches TRBD1. The CDR3 region has the sequence CASGQGPLGSYTF. The nucleotides are TGTGCCAGCGGACAGGGGCCCTTAGGGAGCTACACCTTC.